The clone carrying this T cell receptor beta chain was detected a few times. The sample comes from a study of blood T cells in healthy people across ages. CDR3 length: 17 amino acids. Germline V gene data show CDR1 as SGHRS and CDR2 as YFSETQ. Unmatched junction bases numbered 14, after V lost 4 bases and J lost 6 bases. Together with a sample-barcoded 5' primer, a J-beta primer mix was included in a second PCR lasting roughly 6 to 12 cycles. MiXCR was run by TCRdb on the 5' RACE reads, yielding one entry per CDR3 protein. The table records approximately 800,000 distinct CDR3 sequences, about 55% of them present only once.

The rearrangement uses TRBV5-1 and TRBJ2-1; 9 nucleotides agree with TRBD2. The specimen sequenced was blood. The sequence was collected from a man older than 75 in good health. The CDR3 DNA is TGCGCCAGCAGCGAAGAACGGGGACTAGCAGTCTCCAATGAGCAGTTCTTC. Translation gives CASSEERGLAVSNEQFF.